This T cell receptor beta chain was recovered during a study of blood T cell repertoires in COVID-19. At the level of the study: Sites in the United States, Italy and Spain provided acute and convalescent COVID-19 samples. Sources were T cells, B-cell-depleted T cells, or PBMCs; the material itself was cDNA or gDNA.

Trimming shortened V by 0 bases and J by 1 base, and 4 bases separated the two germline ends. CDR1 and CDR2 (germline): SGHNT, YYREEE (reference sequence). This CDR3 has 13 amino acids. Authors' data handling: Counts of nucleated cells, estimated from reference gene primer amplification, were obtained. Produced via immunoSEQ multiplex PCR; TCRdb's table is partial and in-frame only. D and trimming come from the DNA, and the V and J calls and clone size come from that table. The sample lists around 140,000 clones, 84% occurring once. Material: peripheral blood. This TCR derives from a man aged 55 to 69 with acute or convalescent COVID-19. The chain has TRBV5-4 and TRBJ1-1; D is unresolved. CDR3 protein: CASSLARNTEAFF. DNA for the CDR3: TGTGCCAGCAGCTTGGCGCGGAACACTGAAGCTTTCTTT.